These 25 T cell receptor beta chains originate from one sample sequenced in a study of OX40 agonist ivuxolimab in advanced cancers. This table comes from immunoSEQ multiplex PCR, and its TCRdb copy is limited to in-frame clones, with some not included. The table has about 100,000 clones, about 90% seen once. The starting material was CD4+ or CD8+ T cells sorted from blood, obtained in a trial of the OX40 agonist ivuxolimab. The origin of the receptors is an adult with an advanced solid tumor such as melanoma, head and neck, liver or kidney cancer.

The genes are TRBV7-6 and TRBJ1-5, with TRBD1 matching 9 bases. The CDR3 runs to 16 residues. Trimming took 3 bases from V and 2 from J; bases not matched to a gene: 5. The V gene's germline CDR1 is SGHVS and CDR2 FNYEAQ. CDR3 sequence reads: CASSLGQGSGNQPQHF. The CDR3 DNA reads as TGTGCCAGCAGCTTGGGACAGGGTAGTGGCAATCAGCCCCAGCATTTT.

The gene calls are TRBV5-4 and TRBJ2-5; tentatively, D is TRBD2 (5 bases). Deletions cut 2 bases from V and 4 bases from J, with 12 bases between. The CDR3 length is 14 residues. Germline CDR1 SGHNT, CDR2 YYREEE (reference sequence). This chain's CDR3 is CASSFPSIPETQYF. CDR3 bases: TGTGCCAGCAGCTTCCCTAGCATCCCAGAGACCCAGTACTTC.

DNA of the CDR3: TGTGCCAGCAGCTTAGCGCCTGGACGGACATCTGGGGCCAACGTCCTGACTTTC. Translating gives CASSLAPGRTSGANVLTF. The V and J genes are TRBV7-9 and TRBJ2-6; tentative D call: TRBD1 (5 bases). Trimming removed 0 bases at V and 1 base at J, with 13 bases between. Germline V gene lookup returns CDR1 SEHNR and CDR2 FQNEAQ (reference sequence). This CDR3 is built from 18 residues.

The chain recombines TRBV10-3 with TRBJ1-4; no reliable D call. CDR1 and CDR2 from the germline V gene are ENHRY and SYGVKD. This CDR3 is 14 amino acids long. V lost 3 bases and J lost 2, with 7 bases in between. This CDR3 reads CAISEAGTNEKLFF. The DNA of the CDR3 is TGTGCCATCAGTGAAGCAGGCACTAATGAAAAACTGTTTTTT.

The chain joins TRBV4-1 to TRBJ2-5; D is unclear. The CDR3 has 14 residues. CDR1 is MGHRA and CDR2 is YSYEKL in the germline V gene. The V and J ends lost 1 base and 5 bases respectively, with 11 bases between them. The DNA for the CDR3 is TGCGCCAGCAGCCAAGTGGGCAGCTGGGAGACCCAGTACTTC. This encodes CASSQVGSWETQYF.

In nucleotides, the CDR3 is TGTGCCAGCAGCTCCCCCGGGTCGGGCACAGATACGCAGTATTTT. Translating it yields CASSSPGSGTDTQYF. The chain recombines TRBV11-3 with TRBJ2-3; unclear D gene. The V end lost 4 bases, the J end lost 1 base, and 12 bases lay between the germline ends. This CDR3 is 15 amino acids long. Germline CDR1 reads SGHNT; CDR2 reads YENEEA.

This clone was observed once. The chain combines TRBV19 with TRBJ2-2; 7 bases agree with TRBD1. The CDR3 runs 16 residues. The J segment lost 2 bases and the V segment lost 5 bases, leaving 8 bases of the junction unmatched. Per the germline V gene, CDR1 is LNHDA and CDR2 is SQIVND (reference sequence). The CDR3 loop reads CASSSAGTVNTGELFF. The CDR3 DNA sequence: TGTGCCAGTAGTTCCGCCGGGACAGTTAACACCGGGGAGCTGTTTTTT.

The J gene is TRBJ2-5, the V gene TRBV5-1; 9 bases map to TRBD1. The CDR3 consists of 16 residues. The V and J ends lost 9 bases and 2 bases, in that order; junction bases with no gene match: 14. Germline lookup yields CDR1 SGHRS and CDR2 YFSETQ. Here the CDR3 DNA reads TGCGCCACCAAACAGGGGGCAGGGACTACTCAAGAGACCCAGTACTTC. It yields the protein CATKQGAGTTQETQYF.

The rearrangement joins TRBV6-1 to TRBJ2-5, with 7 bases that match TRBD2. This CDR3 comprises 15 residues. Germline CDR1 reads MNHNS; CDR2 reads SASEGT. Trimming at V came to 6 bases and at J to 5 bases, leaving 12 bases not matched to a gene. The CDR3 sequence: CASRAGTAGVETQYF. CDR3 sequence (DNA): TGTGCCAGCAGAGCCGGGACGGCGGGAGTTGAGACCCAGTACTTC.

The rearrangement uses TRBV29-1 and TRBJ1-1; D unresolved. Germline V lookup: CDR1 SQVTM, CDR2 ANQGSEA. The CDR3 spans 12 residues. The V end lost 5 bases, the J end lost 1 base, and 8 bases lay between the germline ends. The CDR3 DNA is TGCAGCGTTCGGTACGGGAACACTGAAGCTTTCTTT. It yields the protein CSVRYGNTEAFF.

This chain joins TRBV28 and TRBJ1-1; 8 positions match TRBD1. Losses at the gene ends were 4 bases for V and 6 bases for J; bases not matched to a gene: 10. This CDR3 region has 15 residues. Per germline, CDR1 MDHEN and CDR2 SYDVKM. The CDR3 loop reads CASSSGGEGHPEAFF. The CDR3 nucleotides are TGTGCCAGCAGTTCAGGGGGCGAGGGCCATCCTGAAGCTTTCTTT.

The chain joins TRBV2 to TRBJ1-4; D ambiguous. Germline assignment: CDR1 SNHLY and CDR2 FYNNEI. The CDR3 runs 13 residues. V shed 4 bases and J shed 10 bases, with 13 bases lying between them. CDR3 bases: TGTGCCAGCAGTGTCTCATACAACGGAAAACTGTTTTTT. Protein product: CASSVSYNGKLFF.

This clone was picked up one time. The CDR3 is CASSFNRGMNEQYF. DNA for the CDR3: TGTGCCAGCAGCTTTAACAGGGGTATGAACGAGCAGTACTTC. The J gene is TRBJ2-7, the V gene TRBV11-2, with TRBD1 matching 7 bases. There are 14 residues in the CDR3. The V gene's germline CDR1 is SGHAT and CDR2 FQNNGV. V lost 3 bases to trimming and J lost 5 bases; unmatched junction nucleotides: 7.

This rearrangement joins TRBV2 to TRBJ1-1, with TRBD1 identical over 9 bases. The CDR3 runs 15 residues. The germline V gene has CDR1 SNHLY and CDR2 FYNNEI. J gave up 5 bases and V 8 bases, and 12 bases lay outside the gene matches. The CDR3 region is CASALRTGGLTEAFF. The CDR3 bases are TGTGCCAGCGCTCTCCGCACAGGGGGCTTGACTGAAGCTTTCTTT.

The chain recombines TRBV30 with TRBJ1-1, with TRBD1 identical over 8 bases. Germline loops: CDR1 GTSNPN, CDR2 SVGIG (reference sequence). This CDR3 comprises 15 residues. Trimming cost V 1 base and J 5 bases; bases outside gene matches: 9. CDR3 residues: CAWSAHTGGRTEAFF. CDR3 DNA sequence: TGTGCCTGGAGTGCCCATACAGGGGGAAGAACTGAAGCTTTCTTT. The variable domain in full, with the rest retrieved from reference TRBV30 and TRBJ1-1, is SQTIHQWPATLVQPVGSPLSLECTVEGTSNPNLYWYRQAAGRGLQLLFYSVGIGQISSEVPQNLSASRPQDRQFILSSKKLLLSDSGFYLCAWSAHTGGRTEAFFGQGTRLTVV.

The CDR3 loop reads CASSYSETSGGGNEQFF. DNA for the CDR3: TGTGCCAGCAGCTACAGCGAGACTAGCGGGGGTGGTAATGAGCAGTTCTTC. The J gene is TRBJ2-1, the V gene TRBV7-9; 12 nucleotides line up with TRBD2. After removal of 4 bases from V and 7 bases from J, the junction contained 11 bases not matched to a gene. The germline V gene has CDR1 SEHNR and CDR2 FQNEAQ (reference sequence). The CDR3 sequence is 17 residues long.

This chain connects TRBV7-8 to TRBJ1-4; D unclear. Germline-derived CDR1 and CDR2 are SGHVS and FQNEAQ. The CDR3 spans 14 residues. V was shortened by 1 base and J by 0 bases, with 3 bases between the two germline ends. The CDR3 sequence: CASSLGATNEKLFF. For the CDR3, the DNA is TGTGCCAGCAGCTTAGGGGCAACTAATGAAAAACTGTTTTTT.

The chain uses TRBV7-2 and TRBJ1-2; D is uncertain. This CDR3 contains 14 residues. Germline V CDR1 and CDR2: SGHTA, FQGNSA. Trimming took off 2 bases at V and 5 bases at J, with 12 bases between the two ends. The CDR3 reads CASSLREPRYGYTF. CDR3 coding DNA: TGTGCCAGCAGCTTAAGGGAACCTAGGTATGGCTACACCTTC.

The chain couples TRBV6-1 to TRBJ1-5; TRBD1 might be the D (5 bases). Germline loops: CDR1 MNHNS, CDR2 SASEGT. The CDR3 loop spans 13 amino acids. V gave up 3 bases and J gave up 6 bases, with 9 bases separating them. This chain's CDR3 is CASSDRDSQPQHF. The CDR3 DNA reads TGTGCCAGCAGTGACAGGGATAGTCAGCCCCAGCATTTT.

CDR3 coding DNA: TGTGCCAGCAGCTTGGAGTGGAGTGAATATGGCTACACCTTC. This encodes CASSLEWSEYGYTF. The chain is built from TRBV5-4 and TRBJ1-2; D not resolved. The CDR3 sequence is 14 residues long. The V gene lost 0 bases and the J gene lost 5 bases, with 11 bases spanning the gap. Per the germline V gene, CDR1 is SGHNT and CDR2 is YYREEE (reference sequence).

The sample holds a few counts of this clone. This chain uses TRBV4-1 with TRBJ2-6; maybe TRBD1 (6 bases). The CDR3 length is 17 residues. V shed 2 bases and J shed 0 bases, with 11 bases lying between them. Germline lookup yields CDR1 MGHRA and CDR2 YSYEKL. CDR3 nucleotide sequence: TGCGCCAGCAGCCAACAACAGGGATTCTCTGGGGCCAACGTCCTGACTTTC. Translation: CASSQQQGFSGANVLTF.

This chain links TRBV6-1 with TRBJ1-5; D gene unclear. Trimming pared 3 bases from V and 5 bases from J, leaving 2 bases between. Germline CDR1 is MNHNS and CDR2 is SASEGT. The CDR3 consists of 11 residues. The CDR3 sequence is CASSDDQPQHF. CDR3 bases: TGTGCCAGCAGTGACGATCAGCCCCAGCATTTT.

The chain has TRBV28 and TRBJ2-2, with D perhaps matching TRBD1 or TRBD2 (5 bases each). The CDR3 is made up of 16 amino acids. Germline V gives CDR1 MDHEN, CDR2 SYDVKM. The ends were cut back, 5 bases at V and 5 bases at J, with 18 bases in the middle. The CDR3 nucleotides read TGTGCCAGCAGTGGACGCCCCCCCAGGGAGACCGGGGAGCTGTTTTTT. Translated: CASSGRPPRETGELFF.

The V gene is TRBV5-1, the J gene TRBJ1-2; D might be TRBD1 (5 bases). This CDR3 region has 14 residues. Germline V lookup: CDR1 SGHRS, CDR2 YFSETQ. The germline V and J ends were trimmed by 4 bases and 8 bases, with 18 bases remaining between them. The CDR3: CASSTAGATSGYTF. Here the CDR3 DNA reads TGCGCCAGCAGCACAGCCGGGGCCACCAGCGGCTACACCTTC.

The chain has TRBV10-3 and TRBJ1-3; 9 bases agree with TRBD1. With V trimmed by 5 bases and J by 4 bases, 6 bases remained unmatched. The CDR3 consists of 15 residues. The germline V gene encodes CDR1 ENHRY and CDR2 SYGVKD. The CDR3 protein is CAISTGQGKGNTIYF. CDR3 nucleotides: TGTGCCATCAGTACCGGACAGGGGAAAGGAAACACCATATATTTT.